A selection of T cell receptor beta chains follows, all from one sample in a study of cytotoxic CD8 clonotypes in ibrutinib-treated CLL. Repertoires were generated with immunoSEQ multiplex PCR, while TCRdb's copy carries only in-frame clones and drops some. The sample lists hundreds of thousands of clones; roughly two thirds were seen once. Sample: PBMCs, taken after 36 months of ibrutinib treatment. The receptors derive from a human donor with chronic lymphocytic leukemia. CDR3s include the opening cysteine and the closing phenylalanine or tryptophan. The D gene is left open where the match is weak. Clone size appears in some rows only: once, few, many, or a class for an expanded clone.

V gene	clone size	J gene	D gene	CDR3 length	CDR3 protein	CDR3 DNA
TRBV7-2	-	TRBJ2-3	-	16	CASSLALAASTDTQYF	TGTGCCAGCAGCTTAGCCCTAGCAGCGAGCACAGATACGCAGTATTTT
TRBV28	-	TRBJ2-5	-	14	CASSPDRRRETQYF	TGTGCCAGCAGTCCCGATCGAAGGCGGGAGACCCAGTACTTC
TRBV19	-	TRBJ2-7	TRBD2	15	CASSLNREGLVGQYF	TGTGCCAGTAGTCTCAATCGGGAGGGCCTAGTGGGGCAGTACTTC
TRBV5-1	-	TRBJ2-3	TRBD2	15	CASASGGVSTDTQYF	TGCGCCAGCGCTAGCGGGGGGGTTAGCACAGATACGCAGTATTTT
TRBV5-1	few	TRBJ2-7	TRBD1	13	CASRGPGGYEQYF	TGCGCCAGCCGAGGGCCAGGGGGCTACGAGCAGTACTTC
TRBV12-5	-	TRBJ1-5	TRBD1	18	CASGLAQTDRVSNQPQHF	TGTGCTAGTGGTTTGGCCCAAACTGACAGGGTTAGCAATCAGCCCCAGCATTTT
TRBV7-9	-	TRBJ2-2	-	15	CASRGAGLNTGELFF	TGTGCCAGCAGGGGGGCAGGCCTCAACACCGGGGAGCTGTTTTTT
TRBV9	-	TRBJ2-1	TRBD1	17	CASSVARRGLSYHEQFF	TGTGCCAGCAGCGTAGCCCGCAGGGGGCTCTCCTATCATGAGCAGTTCTTC
TRBV21-1	-	TRBJ1-2	-	14	CASSKVGRGHGYTF	TGTGCCAGCAGCAAAGTTGGGAGGGGGCATGGCTACACCTTC
TRBV9	-	TRBJ1-2	-	16	CASSVGQAGTGYGYTF	TGTGCCAGCAGCGTAGGGCAGGCAGGGACCGGCTATGGCTACACCTTC
TRBV7-9	-	TRBJ2-5	-	15	CASSLYSVAGETQYF	TGTGCCAGCAGCTTATATAGCGTAGCAGGGGAGACCCAGTACTTC
TRBV29-1	-	TRBJ2-7	-	12	CSGGDGPYEQYF	TGCAGCGGGGGTGACGGTCCCTACGAGCAGTACTTC
TRBV7-8	-	TRBJ2-7	-	16	CASSHYRTDLAYEQYF	TGTGCCAGCAGCCACTACCGGACAGACCTGGCCTACGAGCAGTACTTC
TRBV5-1	-	TRBJ1-1	TRBD1	17	CASSLTGTGALNTEAFF	TGCGCCAGCAGCCTAACCGGGACAGGGGCCTTGAACACTGAAGCTTTCTTT
TRBV13	-	TRBJ2-7	-	15	CASTRGAGLTYEQYF	TGTGCCAGCACCCGCGGGGCAGGGTTGACCTACGAGCAGTACTTC
TRBV28	-	TRBJ2-1	-	15	CASSTPGNSYNEQFF	TGTGCCAGCAGTACCCCGGGAAACTCCTACAATGAGCAGTTCTTC
TRBV9	-	TRBJ2-7	-	14	CASSVSGNSYEQYF	TGTGCCAGCAGCGTATCAGGAAACTCCTACGAGCAGTACTTC
TRBV7-6	-	TRBJ2-7	TRBD2	12	CASSLTSGPGYF	TGTGCCAGCAGCTTGACTAGCGGCCCGGGGTACTTC
TRBV7-3	once	TRBJ2-3	-	13	CASSSPSTDTQYF	TGTGCCAGCAGCTCTCCTAGCACAGATACGCAGTATTTT
TRBV15	few	TRBJ2-2	-	15	CATKPRWGGTGELFF	TGTGCCACCAAACCGCGCTGGGGTGGCACCGGGGAGCTGTTTTTT
TRBV5-5	-	TRBJ1-2	TRBD1	12	CASSATGGHNTF	TGTGCCAGCAGCGCGACAGGGGGCCACAACACCTTC
TRBV18	few	TRBJ2-5	-	15	CASSPREQTQETQYF	TGTGCCAGCTCACCACGAGAACAGACCCAAGAGACCCAGTACTTC
TRBV19	few	TRBJ2-2	-	15	CASSRSGTAPGELFF	TGTGCCAGTAGTCGATCAGGGACTGCCCCCGGGGAGCTGTTTTTT
TRBV5-1	once	TRBJ1-3	-	15	CASSLPGSSGNTIYF	TGCGCCAGCAGCTTACCGGGGAGCTCTGGAAACACCATATATTTT
TRBV5-1	few	TRBJ2-7	-	13	CASSLEPGSEQYF	TGCGCCAGCAGCTTGGAACCGGGCTCCGAGCAGTACTTC
TRBV7-3	-	TRBJ2-1	TRBD2	18	CASSLAGTSGRPYNEQFF	TGTGCCAGCAGCCTGGCCGGGACTAGCGGGAGGCCTTACAATGAGCAGTTCTTC
TRBV9	-	TRBJ2-7	-	14	CASSAKDSSYEQYF	TGTGCCAGCAGCGCAAAGGACAGTTCCTACGAGCAGTACTTC
TRBV7-6	-	TRBJ1-1	-	11	CASSSGTEAFF	TGTGCCAGCAGCTCCGGCACTGAAGCTTTCTTT
TRBV6-5	-	TRBJ1-5	-	15	CASMMSGMGNQPQHF	TGTGCCAGCATGATGTCGGGGATGGGCAATCAGCCCCAGCATTTT
TRBV15	-	TRBJ2-5	-	17	CATSRGGVADYKGTQYF	TGTGCCACCAGCAGAGGGGGAGTAGCTGATTATAAAGGGACCCAGTACTTC
TRBV9	once	TRBJ2-3	-	14	CASSVDRVTDTQYF	TGTGCCAGCAGTGTCGATAGGGTCACAGATACGCAGTATTTT
TRBV11-2	-	TRBJ2-1	TRBD2	15	CASSPGLAGNNEQFF	TGTGCCAGCAGCCCCGGACTAGCGGGGAACAATGAGCAGTTCTTC
TRBV29-1	-	TRBJ2-7	TRBD1	13	CSVELGTGDEQYF	TGCAGCGTTGAATTAGGGACAGGGGACGAGCAGTACTTC
TRBV9	-	TRBJ2-3	-	11	CASSEGDTQYF	TGTGCCAGCAGCGAGGGAGATACGCAGTATTTT
TRBV27	-	TRBJ2-7	-	14	CASSLGLTTDEQYF	TGTGCCAGCAGTTTAGGGCTTACTACTGATGAGCAGTACTTC
TRBV7-6	-	TRBJ2-3	-	15	CASSHGTLLSGAQYF	TGTGCCAGCAGCCACGGGACCCTCCTATCTGGTGCGCAGTATTTT
TRBV19	once	TRBJ1-5	-	18	CASSISDIGIWGNQPQHF	TGTGCCAGTAGTATAAGTGACATAGGCATCTGGGGCAATCAGCCCCAGCATTTT
TRBV2	once	TRBJ1-2	-	14	CASSGLGLSYGYTF	TGTGCCAGCAGTGGTCTGGGACTGAGCTATGGCTACACCTTC
TRBV28	-	TRBJ2-1	TRBD2	17	CASSSPGRANSYNEQFF	TGTGCCAGCAGCTCCCCCGGGAGGGCAAACTCCTACAATGAGCAGTTCTTC
TRBV2	-	TRBJ2-2	TRBD2	13	CATGTRNTGELFF	TGTGCCACCGGGACTAGGAACACCGGGGAGCTGTTTTTT
TRBV7-2	-	TRBJ2-7	-	15	CASSAYGLRAYEQYF	TGTGCCAGCAGCGCTTACGGGTTAAGGGCCTACGAGCAGTACTTC
TRBV23-1	-	TRBJ1-1	-	12	CASARGNTEAFF	TGCGCCAGCGCCAGAGGGAACACTGAAGCTTTCTTT
TRBV27	few	TRBJ2-6	TRBD2	18	CASSLSGRGVPGANVLTF	TGTGCCAGCAGTTTATCAGGCCGGGGGGTACCTGGGGCCAACGTCCTGACTTTC
TRBV9	-	TRBJ2-3	TRBD2	22	CASSVGSRVPRGKIISTDTQYF	TGTGCCAGCAGCGTAGGGTCAAGGGTCCCGCGGGGGAAAATTATTAGCACAGATACGCAGTATTTT
TRBV5-1	few	TRBJ1-3	-	17	CASSLDQIRDSGNTIYF	TGCGCCAGCAGCTTGGACCAGATCAGAGACTCTGGAAACACCATATATTTT
TRBV27	-	TRBJ2-2	-	16	CASSFFAGKSTGELFF	TGTGCCAGCAGTTTTTTTGCGGGGAAGTCCACCGGGGAGCTGTTTTTT
TRBV27	-	TRBJ2-5	-	14	CASRPFRGTETQYF	TGTGCCAGCAGGCCCTTCAGGGGCACCGAGACCCAGTACTTC
TRBV4-1	few	TRBJ1-3	-	15	CASSQPTGRLHTIYF	TGCGCCAGCAGCCAGCCTACGGGACGGCTGCACACCATATATTTT